These T cell receptor beta chains were read from a single sample in a study of a mutant IDH1 vaccine in newly diagnosed glioma. The assay was immunoSEQ multiplex PCR, and TCRdb's table has in-frame clones only and misses some. The profile shows some 120,000 clones, about 80% of them singletons. The antigens these receptors bind are not known. The sample here was PBMCs, taken from a glioma patient whose treatment included an IDH1 peptide vaccine. The receptors derive from a middle-aged man with glioma. CDR3s include the opening cysteine and the closing phenylalanine or tryptophan. D genes are given only for firm matches. Clone size is given for some rows only: seen once, a few or many times, or a class if the clone is expanded.

>TRBJ1-4|TRBV27|TRBD1|NA
TGTGCCAGCACCAACCCGGAGGGGACAGGGGATGCTAATGAAAAACTGTTTTTT
CASTNPEGTGDANEKLFF
>TRBJ2-7|TRBV9|NA|NA
TGTGCCAGCAGCGGGAGAACTACCCTCGATGGCGAGCAGTACTTC
CASSGRTTLDGEQYF
>TRBJ2-5|TRBV2|NA|NA
TGTGCCTCGGGGGTTTGGGAGACCCAGTACTTC
CASGVWETQYF
>TRBJ2-7|TRBV5-4|TRBD2|few
TGTGCCAGCAGCTTTGGCGCGGGAGACCACGAGCAGTACTTC
CASSFGAGDHEQYF
>TRBJ2-7|TRBV5-1|NA|NA
TGCGCCAGCAGCATGGACACTGCCTACGAGCAGTACTTC
CASSMDTAYEQYF
>TRBJ2-1|TRBV10-3|TRBD1|NA
TGTGCCATAATGACAGGGGGCAATGAGCAGTTCTTC
CAIMTGGNEQFF
>TRBJ2-3|TRBV15|NA|once
TGTGCCACCAGCAGAGGACTTCCCACAGATACGCAGTATTTT
CATSRGLPTDTQYF
>TRBJ2-1|TRBV5-1|TRBD2|NA
TGCGCCAGCAGACCTGGGACTAGCGGGAGCAATGAGCAGTTCTTC
CASRPGTSGSNEQFF
>TRBJ2-3|TRBV4-1|NA|few
TGCGCCAGCAGCCAAGATAACATTGCTACGCAGTATTTT
CASSQDNIATQYF
>TRBJ2-3|TRBV7-2|TRBD1|NA
TGTGCCAGCACCTGGGACAGGTGGACCACAGATACGCAGTATTTT
CASTWDRWTTDTQYF
>TRBJ1-2|TRBV10-3|NA|NA
TGTGCCATCAGTGCCTATGACAGGCACGGCTATGGCTACACCTTC
CAISAYDRHGYGYTF
>TRBJ1-6|TRBV7-2|NA|few
TGTGCCAGCAGCTTAAGCCCGGATAATTCACCCCTCCACTTT
CASSLSPDNSPLHF
>TRBJ2-3|TRBV5-1|TRBD2|NA
TGCGCCAGCAGCTTAGCTAGCGGGGGGTCAGATACGCAGTATTTT
CASSLASGGSDTQYF
>TRBJ1-1|TRBV19|NA|NA
TGTGCCAGTATCGTAATAGGGAACACTGAAGCTTTCTTT
CASIVIGNTEAFF
>TRBJ2-3|TRBV19|NA|once
TGTGCCAGTAGTATAGGCGGGACAGATACGCAGTATTTT
CASSIGGTDTQYF
>TRBJ2-3|TRBV25-1|NA|NA
TGTGCCAGCAGTGAAGTCCCCCCCTCGTTGGCGGGCCAAGATACGCAGTATTTT
CASSEVPPSLAGQDTQYF
>TRBJ2-3|TRBV4-3|NA|NA
TGCGCCAGCAGCCAAGAAGCCGGGACAGATACGCAGTATTTT
CASSQEAGTDTQYF
>TRBJ1-4|TRBV5-1|NA|NA
TGCGCCAGCAGCTTGCGTCGGGGGAGTGAAAAACTGTTTTTT
CASSLRRGSEKLFF
>TRBJ1-6|TRBV5-4|NA|NA
TGTGCCAGCAGCTTGCAGGGGAGCTCCTATAATTCACCCCTCCACTTT
CASSLQGSSYNSPLHF
>TRBJ1-3|TRBV30|NA|NA
TGTGCCTGGAGTGTGCTTCCCCCTGGCTCTGGAAACACCATATATTTT
CAWSVLPPGSGNTIYF
>TRBJ2-7|TRBV5-4|NA|NA
TGTGCCAGCAGCTTTGCGGGGGCCAACGAGCAGTACTTC
CASSFAGANEQYF
>TRBJ1-2|TRBV5-6|NA|NA
TGTGCCAGCACCTTGTACGGGGCCTTGAATGGCTACACCTTC
CASTLYGALNGYTF
>TRBJ2-7|TRBV7-2|NA|NA
TGTGCCAGCAGCTTAGCTGGGAGCTCCTACGAGCAGTACTTC
CASSLAGSSYEQYF
>TRBJ2-5|TRBV7-3|NA|NA
TGTGCCAGCAGCTTAATAGGGGAGACCCAGTACTTC
CASSLIGETQYF
>TRBJ2-7|TRBV30|NA|NA
TGTGCCTGGAGCGGAACAGGGAGGAAGTCTTACTACGAGCAGTACTTC
CAWSGTGRKSYYEQYF
>TRBJ1-2|TRBV27|NA|NA
TGTGCCAGCAGTTTCCAGGGGTTGGGTGGCTACACCTTC
CASSFQGLGGYTF
>TRBJ2-6|TRBV30|NA|NA
TGTGCCTGGAGTGTAACACGGGTATTCTTAAGCTCTGGGGCCAACGTCCTGACTTTC
CAWSVTRVFLSSGANVLTF
>TRBJ2-7|TRBV14|TRBD2|once
TGTGCCAGCAGCCAAGGAGCGGGGTTCTACGAGCAGTACTTC
CASSQGAGFYEQYF
>TRBJ2-3|TRBV7-3|TRBD2|few
TGTGCCAGCAGCCCACAAGCGGGGAGCAGCACAGATACGCAGTATTTT
CASSPQAGSSTDTQYF
>TRBJ2-1|TRBV5-6|NA|NA
TGTGCCAGCAGCTTGGGAGGCACAGCCTTCACCTTCAATGAGCAGTTCTTC
CASSLGGTAFTFNEQFF
>TRBJ2-2|TRBV9|NA|NA
TGTGCCAGCAGCGTAGCTTCCGAGCCCGGGGAGCTGTTTTTT
CASSVASEPGELFF
>TRBJ1-5|TRBV7-8|NA|NA
TGTGCCAGCAGCCCGTACCCCCCTAAAGAAAGGGCTCAGCCCCAGCATTTT
CASSPYPPKERAQPQHF
>TRBJ2-7|TRBV19|TRBD1|NA
TGTGCCAGTAGTCCCCGGTATCTGAGGGTCCAAGACAGGGGGCACGAGCAGTACTTC
CASSPRYLRVQDRGHEQYF
>TRBJ2-1|TRBV11-3|NA|NA
TGTGCCAGCAGCTTAGATGGGGCCCTGGGTGAGCAGTTCTTC
CASSLDGALGEQFF
>TRBJ2-7|TRBV4-2|NA|few
TGTGCCAGCAGCCAACCGGGACAATCCCTCGAGCAGTACTTC
CASSQPGQSLEQYF
>TRBJ1-2|TRBV29-1|TRBD1|NA
TGCAGCGTTGAAACAGGGGACTATGGCTACACCTTC
CSVETGDYGYTF
>TRBJ1-4|TRBV15|TRBD1|NA
TGTGCCACCAGCAGACAAATGATACAGGGGGAAAAACTGTTTTTT
CATSRQMIQGEKLFF
>TRBJ1-6|TRBV12-5|NA|NA
TGTGCTAGTGGTTTGGTACAGAAGGCAGGCGGTGGTTCACCCCTCCACTTT
CASGLVQKAGGGSPLHF
>TRBJ2-2|TRBV18|TRBD2|NA
TGTGCCAGCTCACCACTGCGAAGAAGCGGGGCGAACACCGGGGAGCTGTTTTTT
CASSPLRRSGANTGELFF
>TRBJ2-5|TRBV30|NA|once
TGTGCCTGGAGTTTAGGGTTCCAAGAGACCCAGTACTTC
CAWSLGFQETQYF